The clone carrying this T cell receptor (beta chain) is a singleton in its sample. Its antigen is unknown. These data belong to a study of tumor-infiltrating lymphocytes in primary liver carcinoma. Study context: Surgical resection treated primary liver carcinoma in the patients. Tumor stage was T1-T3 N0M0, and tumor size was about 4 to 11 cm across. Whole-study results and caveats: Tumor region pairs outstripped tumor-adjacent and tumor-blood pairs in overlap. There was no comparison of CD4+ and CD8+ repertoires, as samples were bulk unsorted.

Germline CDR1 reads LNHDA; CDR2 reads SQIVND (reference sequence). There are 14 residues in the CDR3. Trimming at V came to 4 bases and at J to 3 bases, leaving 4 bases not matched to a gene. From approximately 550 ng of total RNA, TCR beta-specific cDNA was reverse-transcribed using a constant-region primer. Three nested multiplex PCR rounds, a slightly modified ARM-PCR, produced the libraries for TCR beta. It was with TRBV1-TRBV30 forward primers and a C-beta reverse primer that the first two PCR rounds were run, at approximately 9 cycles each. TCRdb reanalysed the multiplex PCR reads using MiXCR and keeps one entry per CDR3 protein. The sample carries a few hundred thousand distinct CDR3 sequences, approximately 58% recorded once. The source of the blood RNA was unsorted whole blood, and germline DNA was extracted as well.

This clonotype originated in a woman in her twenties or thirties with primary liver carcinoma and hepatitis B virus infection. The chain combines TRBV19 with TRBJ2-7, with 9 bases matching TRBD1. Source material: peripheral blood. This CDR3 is CASSNTGGGYEQYF. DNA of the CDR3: TGTGCCAGTAGTAACACAGGGGGCGGCTACGAGCAGTACTTC. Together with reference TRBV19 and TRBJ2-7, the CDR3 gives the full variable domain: DGGITQSPKYLFRKEGQNVTLSCEQNLNHDAMYWYRQDPGQGLRLIYYSQIVNDFQKGDIAEGYSVSREKKESFPLTVTSAQKNPTAFYLCASSNTGGGYEQYFGPGTRLTVT.